The next 13 T cell receptor beta chains were all read from a single sample in a study of blood T cell repertoires in COVID-19. Measured with immunoSEQ multiplex PCR; TCRdb has only the in-frame clones, and not every one. Here the sample spans 150,000 to 200,000 clones, about 86% being singletons. The sequencing sample was made of peripheral blood. The receptors originated from a man in his fifties or sixties with acute or convalescent COVID-19.

V usage is TRBV7-9 and J usage is TRBJ1-2, with 8 bases matching TRBD1. The CDR3 totals 14 residues. The germline V gene encodes CDR1 SEHNR and CDR2 FQNEAQ (reference sequence). V shed 4 bases, J shed 6 bases, and the junction held 7 bases outside the gene matches. Written as DNA, the CDR3 is TGTGCCAGCAGCTCAGGGGGCCAGCTTGATGGCTACACCTTC. Its protein product is CASSSGGQLDGYTF.

This clone was recorded a few times. The chain has TRBV7-8 and TRBJ1-5; weak D call: TRBD1 (6 bases). The ends were cut back, 2 bases at V and 1 base at J, with 9 bases in the middle. Per the germline V gene, CDR1 is SGHVS and CDR2 is FQNEAQ. This CDR3 has 15 amino acids. The CDR3 reads CASSLQGISNQPQHF. CDR3 nucleotide sequence: TGTGCCAGCAGCTTACAGGGGATCAGCAATCAGCCCCAGCATTTT.

This clone occurred once. The rearrangement joins TRBV9 to TRBJ1-1; TRBD1 aligns across 11 bases. The germline CDR1 and CDR2 sequences are SGDLS and YYNGEE. The J segment lost 1 base and the V segment lost 4 bases, leaving 6 bases of the junction unmatched. CDR3 length equals 16 residues. The CDR3 DNA is TGTGCCAGCAGCTCGGGACAGGGGGTGAAGAACACTGAAGCTTTCTTT. It translates to CASSSGQGVKNTEAFF.

The J gene is TRBJ1-4, the V gene TRBV10-3; D ambiguous. This CDR3 is 13 amino acids long. With 7 bases removed from V and 8 bases from J, the gap between germline ends came to 14 bases. The germline gives CDR1 ENHRY, CDR2 SYGVKD. CDR3 nucleotides: TGTGCCATCAAAGATCGGGAGGGCGAAAAACTGTTTTTT. As protein: CAIKDREGEKLFF.

V is TRBV27 and J is TRBJ2-7; D possibly corresponds to TRBD1 (6 bases). The germline V gene encodes CDR1 MNHEY and CDR2 SMNVEV (reference sequence). CDR3 length: 15 residues. Trimming stripped 5 bases from V and 3 bases from J, with 17 bases between. CDR3 in DNA: TGTGCCAGCAGTCCAGGGGCAGCTCAACTCTACGAGCAGTACTTC. Translating gives CASSPGAAQLYEQYF.

The chain combines TRBV4-2 with TRBJ2-3; 7 nucleotides align to TRBD2. Germline V CDR1 and CDR2: LGHNA, YNFKEQ. After removal of 3 bases from V and 5 bases from J, the junction contained 5 bases not matched to a gene. The CDR3 contains 14 residues. Here the CDR3 reads CASSQRRERDTQYF. CDR3 bases: TGTGCCAGCAGCCAGAGGCGGGAGAGAGATACGCAGTATTTT.

J is TRBJ1-1 and V is TRBV27; 8 bases are shared with TRBD1. This CDR3 comprises 16 residues. V lost 6 bases and J lost 4; bases outside the gene matches: 13. CDR1 and CDR2 (germline): MNHEY, SMNVEV (reference sequence). CDR3 nucleotides: TGTGCCAGCAGCTCCCCCCACAGGGGGGCAGGCACTGAAGCTTTCTTT. Translation: CASSSPHRGAGTEAFF.

The gene calls are TRBV19 and TRBJ2-1; TRBD2 matches 12 bases. The ends lost 8 bases at V and 0 bases at J; junction bases unmatched: 5. The CDR3 runs 16 residues. From germline, CDR1 is LNHDA and CDR2 SQIVND (reference sequence). The CDR3 spells CASSTSGRTSYNEQFF. CDR3 DNA sequence: TGTGCCAGTTCCACTAGCGGGAGGACCTCCTACAATGAGCAGTTCTTC. Combining the CDR3 with reference TRBV19 and TRBJ2-1 gives the whole variable domain DGGITQSPKYLFRKEGQNVTLSCEQNLNHDAMYWYRQDPGQGLRLIYYSQIVNDFQKGDIAEGYSVSREKKESFPLTVTSAQKNPTAFYLCASSTSGRTSYNEQFFGPGTRLTVL.

The V and J genes are TRBV5-4 and TRBJ2-7; 7 bases match TRBD1. The CDR3 totals 13 residues. The J segment lost 3 bases and the V segment lost 2 bases, leaving 2 bases of the junction unmatched. CDR1 and CDR2 (germline): SGHNT, YYREEE (reference sequence). CDR3 loop: CASSFTGVYEQYF. The CDR3 region has the DNA TGTGCCAGCAGCTTCACAGGGGTCTACGAGCAGTACTTC.

This clone came up a few times. CDR3 sequence reads: CAIRDSPYEQYF. Here the CDR3 DNA reads TGTGCCATTCGGGACAGCCCCTACGAGCAGTACTTC. The chain combines TRBV10-3 with TRBJ2-7, with 7 bases identical to TRBD1. The CDR3 spans 12 residues. The V segment lost 9 bases and the J segment 2 bases; nucleotides outside the gene matches: 4. The germline V gene has CDR1 ENHRY and CDR2 SYGVKD.

The chain is built from TRBV29-1 and TRBJ1-3; 7 bases match TRBD1. The V gene's germline CDR1 is SQVTM and CDR2 ANQGSEA. V lost 4 bases to trimming and J lost 0 bases; unmatched junction nucleotides: 3. The CDR3 extends over 14 amino acids. The CDR3 region is CSVVDRASGNTIYF. CDR3 DNA sequence: TGCAGCGTTGTAGACAGGGCCTCTGGAAACACCATATATTTT.

The chain couples TRBV27 to TRBJ2-1, with TRBD2 matching 11 bases. The CDR3 extends over 15 amino acids. V trimming: 6 bases; J trimming: 5 bases; junction bases outside the gene matches: 6. Germline CDR1 and CDR2: MNHEY and SMNVEV (reference sequence). The CDR3 DNA is TGTGCCAGCAGCACCACTAGCGGGAGAGACAATGAGCAGTTCTTC. Its protein product is CASSTTSGRDNEQFF.

The chain carries TRBV2 and TRBJ1-1; D perhaps matches TRBD1 (6 bases). From germline, CDR1 is SNHLY and CDR2 FYNNEI. Deletions cut 4 bases from V and 4 bases from J, with 7 bases between. The CDR3 has 12 amino acids. CDR3 in DNA: TGTGCCAGCAGTGGCAGGGGCACTGAAGCTTTCTTT. It codes for CASSGRGTEAFF. The variable domain in full, with the rest retrieved from reference TRBV2 and TRBJ1-1, is EPEVTQTPSHQVTQMGQEVILRCVPISNHLYFYWYRQILGQKVEFLVSFYNNEISEKSEIFDDQFSVERPDGSNFTLKIRSTKLEDSAMYFCASSGRGTEAFFGQGTRLTVV.